What follows are 2 T cell receptor beta chains derived from one specimen sequenced in a study of cytotoxic CD8 clonotypes in ibrutinib-treated CLL. Assay: immunoSEQ multiplex PCR; the TCRdb copy retains only in-frame clones and omits some. The table includes 250,000 to 350,000 clones, 76% detected once. Sequencing was performed on PBMCs, taken at disease progression, from a patient treated with ibrutinib. These receptors were taken from a human donor with chronic lymphocytic leukemia.

The chain links TRBV7-6 to TRBJ1-2, with 12 positions matching TRBD1. This CDR3 region has 16 residues. CDR1 and CDR2 (germline): SGHVS, FNYEAQ. J lost 4 bases, V lost 2 bases, and 5 bases had no gene match. The chain's CDR3 is CASSLRDRGLAYGYTF. The CDR3 DNA reads as TGTGCCAGCAGCTTAAGGGACAGGGGGCTGGCCTATGGCTACACCTTC. Drawing the rest from reference TRBV7-6 and TRBJ1-2, the complete variable domain is GAGVSQSPRYKVTKRGQDVALRCDPISGHVSLYWYRQALGQGPEFLTYFNYEAQQDKSGLPNDRFSAERPEGSISTLTIQRTEQRDSAMYRCASSLRDRGLAYGYTFGSGTRLTVV.

The chain links TRBV10-3 to TRBJ2-7, with a tentative D call TRBD1 (6 bases). CDR1 and CDR2 (germline): ENHRY, SYGVKD. The CDR3 runs 12 residues. V shed 5 bases and J shed 3 bases, with 8 bases lying between them. DNA for the CDR3: TGTGCCATCAGTCAGACAGGCTACGAGCAGTACTTC. It is translated as CAISQTGYEQYF.